Here is one T cell receptor beta chain with its context. Its antigen has not been determined. Being a mouse receptor, it is described with mouse gene labels and germline sequences. The missing CDR3 end, 1 residue past where the read stops, is filled in from the germline J gene. Libraries were made using the immunoSEQ multiplex PCR assay. TCRbeta CDR3 sequencing was done by Adaptive Biotechnologies at survey depth, reporting CDR3 sequences, V/J genes, productive frequency and template counts. Amplification of TCR beta CDR3 regions was performed from genomic DNA rather than from RNA. As for the authors' bioinformatics: Pairwise repertoire overlap between tissues was quantified with Jensen-Shannon divergence, where 1 means complete divergence and 0 identical. Tissues were clustered by single-linkage agglomerative hierarchical clustering of pairwise JSD values and displayed as dendrograms. GLIPH2 was applied to all patient samples using simulation_depth 1000, kmer_min_depth 3, and cdr3_length_cutoff 8, and only groups with more than two unique CDR3s were retained. A standardized tissue-overlap score was calculated by extrapolating Jaccard GLIPH-group overlap across patients to a standard repertoire size of 1000 clones. To look at how diversity was associated with clinical or experimental variables, linear mixed-effect models were used, with tissue treated as a fixed effect and individual treated as a random effect. As stored in TCRdb, this immuneACCESS dataset retains in-frame rearrangements with V and J assigned. A fraction of the clones does not appear; measured against another copy, unresolved V genes explain less than half of the discrepancy, and the remainder lacks a known reason. V and J calls and clone size follow that table, whereas D and trimming were derived from the DNA. The sample table shows about 1,800 clones, and 49% are seen once. The top ten clones comprise over 30% of the sample.

This specimen belongs to a study of tissue T cells after allogeneic stem cell transplantation (dated by TCRdb to between 2020 and 2023). Background on the whole study: The study profiled TCR beta repertoires in many tissues obtained from research autopsies of patients with and without GVHD, and also in mouse models of GVHD. The human arm was conducted as a prospective observational study, and neither blinding nor randomization was performed.

Overall study results and their limits: Within patients, how anatomically similar tissues were was a major factor shaping TCR repertoire composition, regardless of disease or transplant status. Only a few T cell clones appeared in more than one patient, yet motif-based clustering showed tissue-specific repertoire signatures that were shared between patients. The patient cohort was small and clinically heterogeneous, and sampling depth was acknowledged as a limitation. Which tissue TCRs were alloreactive or antigen-specific was not determined in the study, and some clones might have been persisting host cells. In both patients and mice, T cells from blood and spleen picked up only a limited part of the TCR repertoire that was detected in tissues.

From V the trimming removes 4 bases and from J it removes 3 bases, while the gene matches leave 3 bases of the junction unaccounted for. Including cysteine and phenylalanine, the CDR3 has 15 amino acids. Shown are 42 bases from within the CDR3, in frame from base 1. The germline V gene encodes CDR1 KGHPV and CDR2 FQNQEV (reference sequence). Interpreted using the paper, the time point label stands for: mouse harvest day 14 after allogeneic transplant. Mouse grafts combined 10^7 T-cell-depleted bone marrow cells with 10^6 splenic CD5+ T cells, given via tail vein injection. A major MHC-mismatch B6 (H2b) into BALB/c (H2d) model was used to model mouse GVHD, and tissues were profiled at day 7 or 14. On day 7 or 14 post-transplant, mouse tissues and retro-orbital blood were harvested with separate sterile tools for each animal, and livers were flushed before harvest.

The TCR originated in a female BALB/c mouse given C57BL/6 T cells with graft-versus-host disease after an allogeneic hematopoietic cell transplant. The chain links TRBV26 with TRBJ2-3; 11 bases in the middle match TRBD1. Sequenced sample: blood. For the CDR3, the sequence is CASSPRTGGAETLYF. The covered CDR3 bases are TGTGCCAGCAGTCCCAGGACAGGGGGCGCAGAAACGCTGTAT.